This is a list of T cell receptor beta chains from one sample in a study of cytomegalovirus exposure and HLA in healthy donors. The repertoire was sequenced with immunoSEQ multiplex PCR; TCRdb's copy has only in-frame clones and lacks some. In the table there are about 150,000 clones, approximately 80% of which are singletons. Sequences were obtained from PBMCs. These receptors were taken from a man aged 18 to 30 in good health and CMV-seronegative. The CDR3 runs from the conserved cysteine through the conserved F or W. The D gene is left open where the match is weak. A row's size may be missing; if present it is once, few, many or a size class.

>TRBJ2-2|TRBD1|few|TRBV5-4|14
CASGDRGNTGELFF
TGTGCCAGCGGTGACAGGGGGAACACCGGGGAGCTGTTTTTT
>TRBJ1-3|.|.|TRBV4-1|15
CASSREQLSGNTIYF
TGCGCCAGCAGCCGGGAGCAGCTCTCTGGAAACACCATATATTTT
>TRBJ2-6|.|.|TRBV7-3|18
CASSLKARHLSGANVLTF
TGTGCCAGCAGCTTAAAAGCCCGCCACCTCTCTGGGGCCAACGTCCTGACTTTC
>TRBJ1-2|.|.|TRBV5-1|12
CASSLGLEPPTF
TGCGCCAGCAGCTTGGGCCTGGAGCCTCCCACCTTC
>TRBJ2-3|TRBD2|.|TRBV7-2|14
CASSLTSGGDTQYF
TGTGCCAGCAGCTTGACTAGCGGGGGGGATACGCAGTATTTT
>TRBJ2-2|.|.|TRBV6-1|14
CASSGTEHTGELFF
TGTGCCAGCAGTGGGACAGAACACACCGGGGAGCTGTTTTTT
>TRBJ2-7|TRBD1|.|TRBV5-1|15
CASSLEGAGSNEQYF
TGCGCCAGCAGCTTGGAGGGGGCAGGCAGCAACGAGCAGTACTTC
>TRBJ1-3|.|.|TRBV29-1|12
CSVWGAGNTIYF
TGCAGCGTTTGGGGCGCTGGAAACACCATATATTTT
>TRBJ2-5|.|.|TRBV28|13
CASSPIRRETQYF
TGTGCCAGCAGTCCAATACGGAGGGAGACCCAGTACTTC
>TRBJ2-1|TRBD2|once|TRBV27|19
CVSQGWIGRGGLNSNEQFF
TGTGTCAGCCAGGGGTGGATTGGGCGGGGGGGCCTAAATAGCAATGAGCAGTTCTTC
>TRBJ1-1|.|.|TRBV7-9|14
CASSLGPAGTEAFF
TGTGCCAGCAGCTTAGGGCCCGCGGGCACTGAAGCTTTCTTT
>TRBJ1-1|TRBD1|.|TRBV28|13
CASSLTGETEAFF
TGTGCCAGCAGTTTGACAGGGGAGACTGAAGCTTTCTTT
>TRBJ2-7|.|.|TRBV4-3|15
CASSQTTRYPYEQYF
TGCGCCAGCAGCCAGACGACAAGGTACCCCTACGAGCAGTACTTC
>TRBJ2-3|TRBD2|.|TRBV10-2|15
CASRETSGSSDTQYF
TGCGCCAGCAGGGAGACTAGCGGGAGTTCCGATACGCAGTATTTT
>TRBJ2-7|TRBD2|.|TRBV6-1|19
CASSEARSGEYARSYEQYF
TGTGCCAGCAGTGAAGCTAGGAGCGGGGAATATGCACGCTCCTACGAGCAGTACTTC
>TRBJ2-1|TRBD2|.|TRBV7-9|13
CARSGGANNEQFF
TGTGCCAGAAGCGGGGGGGCTAACAATGAGCAGTTCTTC
>TRBJ2-1|TRBD2|.|TRBV18|18
CASSPPVSLAGGPNEQFF
TGTGCCAGCTCACCACCGGTCTCGCTAGCGGGAGGGCCAAATGAGCAGTTCTTC
>TRBJ2-5|TRBD2|.|TRBV14|16
CASSQELTSGRETQYF
TGTGCCAGCAGCCAAGAATTGACTAGCGGGAGGGAGACCCAGTACTTC
>TRBJ2-3|TRBD1|.|TRBV27|17
CASSRDLADRAEDTQYF
TGTGCCAGCAGTAGGGACCTTGCGGACAGGGCTGAAGATACGCAGTATTTT
>TRBJ2-2|.|.|TRBV12-1|15
CASSLRDRVGGELFF
TGTGCCAGCAGCCTCCGGGACAGGGTGGGCGGGGAGCTGTTTTTT
>TRBJ2-1|TRBD2|once|TRBV5-1|13
CASSTTSSGEQFF
TGCGCCAGCAGCACGACTAGCTCGGGTGAGCAGTTCTTC
>TRBJ1-2|.|.|TRBV11-3|17
CASSLEHWAGPRLGYTF
TGTGCCAGCAGCTTAGAGCATTGGGCAGGGCCTAGGTTGGGCTACACCTTC
>TRBJ2-3|TRBD2|.|TRBV18|15
CASSPTREVTDTQYF
TGTGCCAGCTCACCAACCCGGGAGGTCACAGATACGCAGTATTTT
>TRBJ2-7|TRBD2|.|TRBV5-1|16
CASSLGLAGGAYEQYF
TGCGCCAGCAGCTTGGGACTAGCGGGAGGGGCCTACGAGCAGTACTTC
>TRBJ1-4|TRBD1|.|TRBV28|17
CASSLDRGTATNEKLFF
TGTGCCAGCAGTTTGGACAGGGGAACCGCAACTAATGAAAAACTGTTTTTT